The clone carrying this T cell receptor beta chain was seen once. Germline-derived CDR1 and CDR2 are LGHDT and YNNKEL (reference sequence). CDR3 size: 15 residues. The V and J ends lost 5 bases and 9 bases, in that order; junction bases with no gene match: 11. Sequencing was performed with immunoSEQ multiplex PCR; in TCRdb, only in-frame clones are kept and a portion is missing. The sample holds some 170,000 clones; roughly 86% are singletons and the top ten take 1.6%. These data come from a study of blood T cell repertoires in COVID-19. The TCR sequence derives from a woman aged 45-65 years with acute or convalescent COVID-19. Sequenced sample: peripheral blood. The chain has TRBV3-1 (or the pseudogene TRBV3-2) and TRBJ2-1, with TRBD2 matching over 9 bases. CDR3 bases: TGTGCCAGCAGCTTTTCGTTAGCGGGAGAAGGTGAGCAGTTCTTC. Its translation is CASSFSLAGEGEQFF.